Each of the 29 T cell receptor beta chains below was sequenced from the same sample in a study of molecular identifiers for immune sequencing clone quantification. MiXCR, run by TCRdb on the PCR reads, gives a single entry per CDR3 protein. The top ten clones hold 0.85% of a sample with about 640,000 distinct CDR3 sequences, 15% to 20% of them seen once. Sequencing was done on a sample of naive CD8+ T cells from blood, with Jurkat cell RNA spiked in. Regarding subset: FACS-sorted CD8+CD4-CCR7+CD45RA+ naive T cells. The receptors were sampled from a human donor in good health. Some libraries in this study had Jurkat cell RNA spiked in.

Concerning this clonotype itself: A much bigger clone sits one base away, suggesting this may be a read error. The CDR3 nucleotides read TGCGCCAGCAGCCGAGAAGACAGGGTCACAGATACGCAGTATTTT. It is translated as CASSREDRVTDTQYF. The chain links TRBV4-1 to TRBJ2-3, with TRBD1 matching over 7 bases. The CDR3 is 15 amino acids. Germline CDR1 reads MGHRA; CDR2 reads YSYEKL. V lost 4 bases, J lost 2 bases, and 6 bases stayed unmatched.

This clonotype was detected many times. The V and J genes are TRBV6-6 and TRBJ1-1; D is unclear. Between the trimmed V and J ends, which lost 2 bases and 10 bases, there was a span of 11 bases. Germline V CDR1 and CDR2: MNHNY, SVGAGI (reference sequence). This CDR3 spans 12 amino acids. This chain's CDR3 is CASSYGGTPAFF. The CDR3 DNA is TGTGCCAGCAGTTACGGAGGTACACCAGCTTTCTTT.

A remark on this clonotype: This may arise from a read error, as a much more abundant clone is one base away. The V call is TRBV4-3, the J call TRBJ1-6; D is undetermined. The CDR3 loop spans 16 amino acids. Per the germline V gene, CDR1 is LGHNA and CDR2 is YSLEER. V was shortened by 1 base and J by 6 bases, with 13 bases between the two germline ends. The CDR3 DNA reads TGCGCCAGCAGCCAAGTGAGGGAAATATGTAATTCACCCCTCCACTTT. It encodes CASSQVREICNSPLHF.

Regarding this clonotype: Mismatch with germline at one junction end may stem from a read error. V gene TRBV6-6 combines with J gene TRBJ2-1; unclear D gene. This CDR3 contains 15 residues. In germline, CDR1 is MNHNY, CDR2 SVGAGI (reference sequence). The CDR3, as DNA: TGTGCCAGCAGAACCCTGGGTACTGGGTACAATGAGCAGCTCTTC. It yields the protein CASRTLGTGYNEQLF.

This clonotype turned up a few times. One end of the junction varies from germline; a read error may be responsible. V usage is TRBV18 and J usage is TRBJ1-4; D is perhaps TRBD1 (5 bases). The CDR3 consists of 16 residues. The germline V gene encodes CDR1 KGHSH and CDR2 LQKENI. The CDR3 reads CASSPVSRATNEKLLF. The CDR3 DNA sequence: TGTGCCAGCTCACCAGTTTCCAGGGCAACTAATGAAAAACTGCTTTTT.

This clonotype was found a few times. This clone may be a read error of a much larger clone one base away. As the CDR3 is not closed by the conserved phenylalanine or tryptophan, this likely results from a read error. The chain links TRBV29-1 to TRBJ2-5; 10 bases are shared with TRBD1. Matching the DNA end better, TRBJ2-7 makes the J call doubtful. CDR1 and CDR2 from the germline V gene are SQVTM and ANQGSEA. CDR3 length: 14 amino acids. The CDR3 is CSVEGRQGAREQYS. In nucleotides, the CDR3 is TGCAGCGTTGAAGGAAGACAGGGGGCGCGCGAGCAGTACTCC.

This clonotype showed up many times. J is TRBJ2-7 and V is TRBV20-1; D possibly corresponds to TRBD1 (5 bases). Germline loops: CDR1 DFQATT, CDR2 SNEGSKA (reference sequence). Trimming took 3 bases from V and 1 from J, leaving 10 bases between them. The CDR3 runs to 13 residues. CDR3 DNA sequence: TGCAGTGCTAGGGACACAACTTCCTACGAGCAGTACTTC. This encodes CSARDTTSYEQYF.

This clonotype was detected many times. CDR3 in DNA: TGTGCCAGCAGCTCGACAGCTGCCTACGAGCAGTACTTC. This encodes CASSSTAAYEQYF. The chain is built from TRBV7-9 and TRBJ2-7; D is perhaps TRBD1 (5 bases). Germline CDR1 reads SEHNR; CDR2 reads FQNEAQ (reference sequence). V shed 4 bases and J shed 2 bases, with 9 bases lying between them. There are 13 residues in the CDR3. The full variable domain, its missing parts supplied by reference TRBV7-9 and TRBJ2-7, is DTGVSQNPRHKITKRGQNVTFRCDPISEHNRLYWYRQTLGQGPEFLTYFQNEAQLEKSRLLSDRFSAERPKGSFSTLEIQRTEQGDSAMYLCASSSTAAYEQYFGPGTRLTVT.

This clonotype appeared many times. This chain links TRBV6-4 with TRBJ2-4; no clear D. The ends were cut back, 4 bases at V and 3 bases at J, with 4 bases in the middle. The V gene's germline CDR1 is MRHNA and CDR2 SNTAGT. The CDR3 length is 12 residues. As DNA, the CDR3 is TGTGCCAGCAGTGTTCACAAAAACATTCAGTACTTC. Encoded protein: CASSVHKNIQYF.

This clonotype was seen a handful of times. V gene TRBV6-5 combines with J gene TRBJ2-5; D is possibly TRBD2 (6 bases). The germline gives CDR1 MNHEY, CDR2 SVGAGI. V was trimmed by 5 bases and J by 3 bases, leaving 16 bases between them. The CDR3 sequence is 15 residues long. CDR3 in amino acids: CASSPLVGGKETQYF. The CDR3 DNA follows: TGTGCCAGCAGTCCCCTCGTTGGGGGGAAAGAGACCCAGTACTTC.

This clonotype was found many times. The rearrangement joins TRBV7-2 to TRBJ2-3; possibly TRBD1 for D (5 bases). The CDR3 spans 16 residues. The germline gives CDR1 SGHTA, CDR2 FQGNSA. V was trimmed by 2 bases and J by 0 bases, leaving 12 bases between them. The CDR3 sequence is CASSLQDTLSTDTQYF. The CDR3 DNA reads as TGTGCCAGCAGCTTACAGGACACCCTTAGCACAGATACGCAGTATTTT. Filled out from reference TRBV7-2 and TRBJ2-3, the complete variable domain reads GAGVSQSPSNKVTEKGKDVELRCDPISGHTALYWYRQSLGQGLEFLIYFQGNSAPDKSGLPSDRFSAERTGGSVSTLTIQRTQQEDSAVYLCASSLQDTLSTDTQYFGPGTRLTVL.

This clonotype was found a few times. The rearrangement joins TRBV19 to TRBJ1-6, with D hard to call. This CDR3 is 14 amino acids long. Between the trimmed V and J ends, which lost 3 bases and 11 bases, there was a span of 14 bases. Germline V gene data show CDR1 as LNHDA and CDR2 as SQIVND (reference sequence). The chain's CDR3 is CASSMMGLGTPLHF. CDR3 in DNA: TGTGCCAGTAGTATGATGGGCCTCGGGACACCCCTCCACTTT.

This clonotype was observed at least ten times. The chain employs TRBV25-1 and TRBJ1-6, with D hard to call. The CDR3 covers 12 residues. Trimming pared 4 bases from V and 6 bases from J, leaving 4 bases between. Germline assignment: CDR1 MGHDK and CDR2 SYGVNS. The CDR3 coding sequence is TGTGCCAGCAGTGTCGGTAATTCACCCCTCCACTTT. It specifies CASSVGNSPLHF.

Concerning this clonotype: Just one base apart from a much larger clone, this may be a read error. This rearrangement joins TRBV20-1 to TRBJ2-7; no reliable D call. Trimming cost V 5 bases and J 2 bases, with 22 bases left between them. The V gene's germline CDR1 is DFQATT and CDR2 SNEGSKA (reference sequence). This CDR3 has 16 residues. As DNA, the CDR3 is TGCAGTGCTCAAGTTATTGACGCACAGCGCCCCTACGAGCAGTACTTC. Its protein is CSAQVIDAQRPYEQYF.

In this sample, this clonotype turned up many times. The chain is built from TRBV24-1 and TRBJ2-2; TRBD1 is a possible D gene (6 bases). In germline, CDR1 is KGHDR, CDR2 SFDVKD. The CDR3 is 17 amino acids. V was trimmed by 0 bases and J by 2 bases, leaving 12 bases between them. CDR3 region: CATSDLQGTPNTGELFF. The CDR3 DNA reads TGTGCCACCAGTGATTTGCAGGGGACACCCAACACCGGGGAGCTGTTTTTT.

This clonotype was seen at least ten times. V usage is TRBV28 and J usage is TRBJ2-2; no definite D call. Trimming pared 1 base from V and 0 bases from J, leaving 6 bases between. The CDR3 totals 15 residues. The germline V gene has CDR1 MDHEN and CDR2 SYDVKM. DNA of the CDR3: TGTGCCAGCAGTTTATTTGTCACGAACACCGGGGAGCTGTTTTTT. The encoded protein is CASSLFVTNTGELFF.

The rearrangement links TRBV7-6 to TRBJ2-1, with 16 bases that match TRBD2. In germline, CDR1 is SGHVS, CDR2 FNYEAQ. The CDR3 spans 20 residues. J lost 0 bases, V lost 0 bases, and 5 bases had no gene match. The chain's CDR3 is CASSLAPGLAGGSSYNEQFF. DNA for the CDR3: TGTGCCAGCAGCTTAGCTCCGGGACTAGCGGGAGGGTCCTCCTACAATGAGCAGTTCTTC.

This clonotype was counted many times. V gene TRBV9 combines with J gene TRBJ1-1, with D unresolved. Trimming took off 0 bases at V and 5 bases at J, with 11 bases between the two ends. The length of the CDR3 is 14 residues. CDR1 is SGDLS, CDR2 YYNGEE, per germline. This chain's CDR3 is CASSVAEGRTEAFF. CDR3 in DNA: TGTGCCAGCAGCGTAGCTGAAGGAAGGACTGAAGCTTTCTTT.

This clonotype has only one observation. This may come from a read error, since a much larger clone is one base off. The chain carries TRBV28 and TRBJ1-1; weak D call: TRBD1 (6 bases). Germline CDR1 MDHEN, CDR2 SYDVKM. V lost 0 bases and J 5 bases, leaving 16 bases between the germline ends. The CDR3 runs to 16 residues. CDR3 DNA sequence: TGTGCCAGCAGTTTATGGGGGGCAGGGGCTGGGACTGAAGCTTTCTTT. As protein: CASSLWGAGAGTEAFF.

This clonotype was counted between two and nine times. The rearrangement links TRBV7-9 to TRBJ1-2, with unresolved D. Trimming took off 3 bases at V and 0 bases at J, with 8 bases between the two ends. Germline lookup yields CDR1 SEHNR and CDR2 FQNEAQ (reference sequence). This CDR3 comprises 14 residues. The CDR3 coding sequence is TGTGCCAGCAGCTTTGCGCTTACTAACTATGGCTACACCTTC. The encoded protein is CASSFALTNYGYTF.

This clonotype was seen repeatedly, ten times or more. The chain carries TRBV3-1 and TRBJ2-5; D gene unclear. CDR3 size: 12 residues. The germline CDR1 and CDR2 sequences are LGHDT and YNNKEL (reference sequence). Trimming left V 1 base short and J 4 bases short, with 4 bases between. CDR3 DNA: TGTGCCAGCAGCCAAGCGGTAGAGACCCAGTACTTC. Translation gives CASSQAVETQYF.

About this clonotype: Just one base apart from a much larger clone, this may be a read error. The chain joins TRBV12-3 or TRBV12-4 to TRBJ1-1; D uncertain. This CDR3 has 13 amino acids. Deletions cut 11 bases from V and 3 bases from J, with 16 bases between. The CDR3 DNA follows: TGTGCCGGCACCCCTTCTTGGGACACTGAAGCTTTCTTT. It encodes CAGTPSWDTEAFF.

This clonotype appeared once. The rearrangement uses TRBV12-3 or TRBV12-4 and TRBJ2-3; 9 bases match TRBD1. The CDR3 is made up of 15 amino acids. Trimming removed 6 bases from V and 4 bases from J; junction bases left unmatched: 8. This chain's CDR3 is CASSSLWTGADTQYF. DNA of the CDR3: TGTGCCAGCAGCTCCCTGTGGACAGGGGCAGATACGCAGTATTTT.

At least ten counts were recorded for this clonotype. The chain combines TRBV4-3 with TRBJ2-7; D gene unclear. Germline CDR1 reads LGHNA; CDR2 reads YSLEER. The CDR3 totals 13 residues. Trimming took off 4 bases at V and 3 bases at J, with 10 bases between the two ends. This chain's CDR3 is CASSPAVNYEQYF. CDR3 DNA sequence: TGCGCCAGCAGCCCCGCGGTCAACTACGAGCAGTACTTC.

This clonotype was detected only once. The V call is TRBV7-2, the J call TRBJ2-1; perhaps TRBD2 as D (5 bases). With 4 bases removed from V and 2 bases from J, the gap between germline ends came to 12 bases. Germline CDR1 and CDR2: SGHTA and FQGNSA. The CDR3 runs 15 residues. The CDR3 DNA follows: TGTGCCAGCAGCTCGCCAGCGGTCGCCTACAATGAGCAGTTCTTC. Translation gives CASSSPAVAYNEQFF. The whole variable domain, remainder taken from reference TRBV7-2 and TRBJ2-1, is GAGVSQSPSNKVTEKGKDVELRCDPISGHTALYWYRQSLGQGLEFLIYFQGNSAPDKSGLPSDRFSAERTGGSVSTLTIQRTQQEDSAVYLCASSSPAVAYNEQFFGPGTRLTVL.

This clonotype came up many times. The chain joins TRBV5-1 to TRBJ2-3; TRBD2 is a possible D gene (6 bases). CDR1 is SGHRS, CDR2 YFSETQ, per germline. With 0 bases removed from V and 4 bases from J, the gap between germline ends came to 9 bases. The CDR3 spans 14 residues. CDR3 nucleotides: TGCGCCAGCAGCTTGGCAGCGGGTGCAGATACGCAGTATTTT. It encodes CASSLAAGADTQYF.

In its sample, this clonotype was seen many times. The rearrangement uses TRBV19 and TRBJ2-7; 9 positions agree with TRBD2. Germline V lookup: CDR1 LNHDA, CDR2 SQIVND (reference sequence). CDR3 length equals 17 residues. V trimming: 1 base; J trimming: 2 bases; junction bases outside the gene matches: 9. The CDR3 protein is CASSIAFVGGGAYEQYF. The CDR3 DNA reads as TGTGCCAGTAGTATAGCATTTGTAGGCGGGGGGGCCTACGAGCAGTACTTC.

Ten or more counts support this clonotype. The V and J genes are TRBV2 and TRBJ1-2; D not resolved. Trimming took 10 bases from V and 7 from J, leaving 13 bases between them. This CDR3 has 11 residues. CDR1 is SNHLY and CDR2 is FYNNEI in the germline V gene. CDR3: CATPSGGGYTF. The DNA of the CDR3 is TGTGCCACCCCGTCAGGCGGTGGCTACACCTTC.

This clonotype occurred many times. This chain uses TRBV19 with TRBJ1-2; D is undetermined. V dropped 4 bases and J dropped 8 bases, with 8 bases sitting between them. CDR3 size: 11 residues. Per the germline V gene, CDR1 is LNHDA and CDR2 is SQIVND (reference sequence). The chain's CDR3 is CASSTGNGYTF. The CDR3 DNA reads as TGTGCCAGTAGTACGGGAAACGGCTACACCTTC.